This entry concerns a single T cell receptor beta chain. CDR1 and CDR2 (germline): LNHDA, SQIVND (reference sequence). The CDR3 sequence is 13 residues long. V shed 7 bases and J shed 7 bases, with 14 bases lying between them. This record comes from a study of blood T cell repertoires in COVID-19. Allocation to cohorts depended on clinical history reported by the participants. Someone with COVID-19 had been met by exposed participants within 2 weeks before study entry. As handled by the study authors: For nucleated cells, counts were estimated from reference gene primer amplification. The table came from immunoSEQ multiplex PCR; TCRdb's copy has only in-frame clones and leaves some out. For V, J and clone size, that table is used; D and trimming come from the DNA. The sample includes about 220,000 clones, around 90% of them seen just once.

The sequenced sample was PBMCs or T cells enriched from blood (not recorded which). V is TRBV19 and J is TRBJ1-5; D is uncertain. This clonotype was sampled from a man aged 25 to 40 who had been exposed to COVID-19. CDR3 amino acids: CASKGREDQPQHF. CDR3 DNA: TGTGCCAGTAAAGGACGGGAGGACCAGCCCCAGCATTTT.